The rows below give T cell receptor beta chains drawn from one sample of a study of T-cell reconstitution after alpha-beta-depleted transplantation in children. TCRdb reanalysed the PCR reads using MiXCR and keeps one entry per CDR3 protein. Counted here are about 58,000 distinct CDR3 sequences, about 40% occurring once; the ten biggest clones make up under 98%. The material sequenced was PBMCs, mostly from graft donor cells, taken 360 days after TCRalphabeta/CD19-depleted stem cell transplant. These receptors all come from a male patient aged 10 to 17 who had a stem cell transplant for acute lymphoblastic leukemia, so the T cells may come from the graft donor. CDR3s include the opening cysteine and the closing phenylalanine or tryptophan. Each record gives: CDR3 DNA, CDR3 protein, V gene, clone size, D gene, J gene. A D gene is named only where the DNA matches it firmly. Clone size is given for some rows only: seen once, a few or many times, or a class if the clone is expanded.

TGCGCCAGCAGCCATCCAATGGGGGGTGAGGGCTACACCTTC,CASSHPMGGEGYTF,TRBV4-1,NA,NA,TRBJ1-2
TGTGCCAGCAGCATCGGACAGATACGTAATGAAAAACTGTTTTTT,CASSIGQIRNEKLFF,TRBV7-8,NA,NA,TRBJ1-4
TGTGCCAGCAGTTTATGGATCTTACGGCTAGCGAACCTCAGATACGAGCAGTACTTC,CASSLWILRLANLRYEQYF,TRBV28,NA,NA,TRBJ2-7
TGCAGCGTTGAAGATGGGGGGACTTGGCAAACTGATACGCAGTATTTT,CSVEDGGTWQTDTQYF,TRBV29-1,NA,NA,TRBJ2-3
TGTGCCAGCAGCTCTTCTCGGACTAGCGGGCCCTACAATGAGCAGTTCTTC,CASSSSRTSGPYNEQFF,TRBV9,NA,TRBD2,TRBJ2-1
TGTGCCAGCAGTCTACCCCTGGCAGGCGTAGTTAACTATGGCTACACCTTC,CASSLPLAGVVNYGYTF,TRBV12-3/TRBV12-4,NA,NA,TRBJ1-2
TGTGCCAGCAGTGAACTAGGCTCGGATCAGCCCCAGCATTTT,CASSELGSDQPQHF,TRBV2,NA,NA,TRBJ1-5
TGCAGCGTTGAAAATAGATACAATGAGCAGTTCTTC,CSVENRYNEQFF,TRBV29-1,NA,NA,TRBJ2-1
TGTGCCAGCAGTGAAGATGCGGGATACAAACTGTTTTTT,CASSEDAGYKLFF,TRBV25-1,NA,NA,TRBJ1-4
TGTGCCAGCAGCTTCGGGGGCCCGGGACAGCCCCAGCATTTT,CASSFGGPGQPQHF,TRBV7-6,NA,NA,TRBJ1-5
TGTGCCAGCAGGAAACCCTGGGGACCTCCTAGAACTAGCACAGATACGCAGTATTTT,CASRKPWGPPRTSTDTQYF,TRBV28,NA,NA,TRBJ2-3
TGTGCCAGCGAAGGGGCGAGAGAGCAGTACTTC,CASEGAREQYF,TRBV28,few,NA,TRBJ2-7
TGCGCCAGCAGCTATGAGCGGGGGGGCGTGACCCAGTACTTC,CASSYERGGVTQYF,TRBV5-1,NA,TRBD2,TRBJ2-5
TGCGCCAGAATTCACCGGGACAGGGAAGGGGAGCAGTACTTC,CARIHRDREGEQYF,TRBV5-1,once,TRBD1,TRBJ2-7
TGTGCCAGCAGCACCTCTAGCGGCACAGATACGCAGTATTTT,CASSTSSGTDTQYF,TRBV7-3,NA,NA,TRBJ2-3
TGCGCCAGCAGCCAAGCGGTCAATGAGCAGTTCTTC,CASSQAVNEQFF,TRBV4-1,NA,NA,TRBJ2-1
TGCAGCGTTCGCCGGGACGGCACCGGGGAGCTGTTTTTT,CSVRRDGTGELFF,TRBV29-1,NA,NA,TRBJ2-2
TGTGCCAGCAGTGGGACAGTTTACGAGCAGTACTTC,CASSGTVYEQYF,TRBV25-1,NA,NA,TRBJ2-7
TGTGCCAGCAGCTTAGGGTTCTACGAGCAGTACTTC,CASSLGFYEQYF,TRBV11-2,few,NA,TRBJ2-7
TGTGCCAGCAGTCTCCGGGGAGGGAAGAACACTGAAGCTTTCTTT,CASSLRGGKNTEAFF,TRBV12-3/TRBV12-4,few,NA,TRBJ1-1